This TCR beta chain was captured by sequencing in a study of graft-versus-host responses after intestinal transplantation. Repertoires were generated with immunoSEQ multiplex PCR, while TCRdb's copy carries only in-frame clones and drops some. The data show 50,000 to 80,000 clones, approximately 91% seen once. To note about this clone: The target antigen is unknown.

The V gene's germline CDR1 is GTSNPN and CDR2 SVGIG (reference sequence). V was cut by 0 bases and J by 3 bases, with 7 bases left in between. The CDR3 consists of 13 residues. This specimen consisted of unstimulated CD8+ T cells sorted from spleen or lymph node cells, obtained before transplant. The source of this sequence is a human donor who was the organ donor for an intestinal transplant. The chain combines TRBV30 with TRBJ2-3, with D hard to call. The CDR3 loop is CAWSVGRTDTQYF. CDR3 sequence (DNA): TGTGCCTGGAGTGTAGGCAGGACAGATACGCAGTATTTT.